This TCR beta chain was identified in a study of CD8+ T cells in alopecia areata. Turning to the study itself: Those treated were given oral tofacitinib at 5 to 10 mg twice daily. Tofacitinib ran for 6 to 18 months before 6 months off drug.

General observations from the study: There was only one nonresponder, so it was unclear how baseline CD8+ expansion relates to response.

Indicated treatment: oral pan-JAK inhibitor, 5-10 mg twice daily. Collected material from alopecia areata patients comprised lesional scalp punch biopsies and peripheral blood. This clone has just one count. Its specificity is unknown. cDNA reverse transcribed from extracted RNA served as the sequencing template. Here immunoSEQ multiplex PCR was the method, and the copy in TCRdb shows in-frame clones only, minus some. The sample includes 190,000 or so clones, under 60% seen only once; the top ten take around an eighth. This receptor was taken from a human donor with alopecia areata. The source material was CD8+ T cells sorted from blood, sampled at week 24, from a patient treated with tofacitinib.

The CDR3 nucleotides are TGTGCCAGCAGCTTAGAGGCCAGCCCCTACGAGCAGTACTTC. Translating it yields CASSLEASPYEQYF. The gene calls are TRBV7-9 and TRBJ2-7; D unclear. This CDR3 has 14 amino acids. V lost 1 base to trimming and J lost 2 bases, with 9 bases between them. Germline V CDR1 and CDR2: SEHNR, FQNEAQ (reference sequence).